This T cell receptor beta chain was documented in a study of naive and memory T cell subsets. The CDR3 contains 16 residues. Germline values: CDR1 MDHEN, CDR2 SYDVKM. Trimming removed 5 bases from V and 2 bases from J, with 19 bases in between. Two oligonucleotides, mixed equimolar, formed the beta constant-region primer covering TRBC1 and TRBC2. The cDNA 3' end received a ligated single-stranded oligonucleotide carrying the SP2 primer and a 12-nucleotide UMI. TCRdb analysed the UMI-ligation and nested PCR reads with MiXCR anew, one entry per CDR3 protein. The table lists about 35,000 distinct CDR3 sequences, approximately 12% of them singletons. Sorting gates: effector memory CD45RA-CD27-, EMRA CD45RA+CD27-.

This receptor was taken from a human donor in good health. The chain links TRBV28 to TRBJ2-7; a possible D gene is TRBD1 (6 bases). The sequenced material came from effector memory CD4+ T cells from blood. Noted subset: effector memory, CD45RA- CD27-. The CDR3 nucleotides are TGTGCCAGCAGTGCCCTACTAGACAGGTCGGCCTACGAGCAGTACTTC. Amino acids: CASSALLDRSAYEQYF. Full variable domain (remainder filled in from reference TRBV28 and TRBJ2-7): DVKVTQSSRYLVKRTGEKVFLECVQDMDHENMFWYRQDPGLGLRLIYFSYDVKMKEKGDIPEGYSVSREKKERFSLILESASTNQTSMYLCASSALLDRSAYEQYFGPGTRLTVT.